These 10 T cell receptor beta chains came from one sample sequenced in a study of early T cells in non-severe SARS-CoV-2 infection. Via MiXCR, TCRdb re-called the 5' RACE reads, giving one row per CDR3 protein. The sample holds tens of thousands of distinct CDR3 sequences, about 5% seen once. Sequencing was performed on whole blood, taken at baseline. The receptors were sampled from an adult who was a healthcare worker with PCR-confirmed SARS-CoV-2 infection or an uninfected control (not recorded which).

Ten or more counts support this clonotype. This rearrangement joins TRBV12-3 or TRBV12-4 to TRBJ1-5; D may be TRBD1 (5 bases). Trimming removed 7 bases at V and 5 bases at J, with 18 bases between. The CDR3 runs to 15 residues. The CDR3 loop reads CASTPGGAEDQPQHF. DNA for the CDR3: TGTGCCAGCACTCCGGGAGGGGCCGAGGATCAGCCCCAGCATTTT.

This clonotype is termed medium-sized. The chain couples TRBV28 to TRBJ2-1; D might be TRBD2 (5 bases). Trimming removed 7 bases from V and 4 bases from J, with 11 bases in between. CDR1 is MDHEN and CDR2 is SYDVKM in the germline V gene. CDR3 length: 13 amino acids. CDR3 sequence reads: CASKGEEYNEQFF. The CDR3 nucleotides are TGTGCCAGCAAGGGAGAGGAGTACAATGAGCAGTTCTTC.

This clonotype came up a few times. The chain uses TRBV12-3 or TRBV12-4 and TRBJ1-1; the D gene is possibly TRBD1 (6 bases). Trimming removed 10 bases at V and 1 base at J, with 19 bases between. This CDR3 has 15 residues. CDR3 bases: TGTGCCATCCGAATGGGGGCCTTCCAGAACACTGAAGCTTTCTTT. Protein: CAIRMGAFQNTEAFF.

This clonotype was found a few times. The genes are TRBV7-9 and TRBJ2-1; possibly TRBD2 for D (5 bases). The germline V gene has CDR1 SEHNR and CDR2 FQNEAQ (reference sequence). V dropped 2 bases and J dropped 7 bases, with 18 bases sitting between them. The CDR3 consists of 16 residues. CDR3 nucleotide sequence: TGTGCCAGCAGCTTAATTAGGGCAAAACGGGGAAATGAGCAGTTCTTC. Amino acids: CASSLIRAKRGNEQFF.

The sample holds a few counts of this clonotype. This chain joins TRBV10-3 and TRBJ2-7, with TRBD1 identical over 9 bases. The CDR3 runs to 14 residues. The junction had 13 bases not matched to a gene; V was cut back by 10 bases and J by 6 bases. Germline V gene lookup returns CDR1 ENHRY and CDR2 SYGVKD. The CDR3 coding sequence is TGTGCCACTTATTCCCCGGACAGGGGACTCGAGCAGTACTTC. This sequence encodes CATYSPDRGLEQYF.

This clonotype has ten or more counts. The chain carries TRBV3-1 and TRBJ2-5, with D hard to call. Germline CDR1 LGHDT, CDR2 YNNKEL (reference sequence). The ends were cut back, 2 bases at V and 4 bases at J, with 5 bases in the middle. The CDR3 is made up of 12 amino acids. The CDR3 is CASSQRRETQYF. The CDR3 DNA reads TGTGCCAGCAGCCAAAGGCGAGAGACCCAGTACTTC.

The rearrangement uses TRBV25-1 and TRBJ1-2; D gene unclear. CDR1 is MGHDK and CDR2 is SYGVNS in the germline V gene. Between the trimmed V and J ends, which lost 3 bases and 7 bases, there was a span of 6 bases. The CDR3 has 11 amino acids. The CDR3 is CASSDVGGYTF. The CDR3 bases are TGTGCCAGCAGTGACGTTGGTGGCTACACCTTC.

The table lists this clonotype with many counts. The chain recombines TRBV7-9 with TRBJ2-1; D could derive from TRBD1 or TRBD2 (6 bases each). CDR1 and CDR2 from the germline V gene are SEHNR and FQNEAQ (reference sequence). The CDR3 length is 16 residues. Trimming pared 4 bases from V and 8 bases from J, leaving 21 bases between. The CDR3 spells CASSSEGGASGDEQFF. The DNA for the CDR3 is TGTGCCAGCAGCTCGGAGGGCGGGGCCTCAGGGGATGAGCAGTTCTTC.

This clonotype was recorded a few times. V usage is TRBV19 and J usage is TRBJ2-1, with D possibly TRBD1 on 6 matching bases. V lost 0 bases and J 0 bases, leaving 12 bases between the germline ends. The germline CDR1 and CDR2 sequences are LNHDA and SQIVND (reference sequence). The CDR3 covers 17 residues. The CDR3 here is CASSIDLRGFSYNEQFF. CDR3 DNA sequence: TGTGCCAGTAGTATAGATTTGAGGGGGTTCTCCTACAATGAGCAGTTCTTC.

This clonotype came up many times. The CDR3, as DNA: TGTGCCAGCAGTCCAAGGACTAGCCCTCCCTACAATGAGCAGTTCTTC. Residues: CASSPRTSPPYNEQFF. The chain links TRBV28 to TRBJ2-1; 8 nucleotides align to TRBD2. The CDR3 extends over 16 amino acids. The ends lost 5 bases at V and 2 bases at J; junction bases unmatched: 8. Germline V lookup: CDR1 MDHEN, CDR2 SYDVKM.